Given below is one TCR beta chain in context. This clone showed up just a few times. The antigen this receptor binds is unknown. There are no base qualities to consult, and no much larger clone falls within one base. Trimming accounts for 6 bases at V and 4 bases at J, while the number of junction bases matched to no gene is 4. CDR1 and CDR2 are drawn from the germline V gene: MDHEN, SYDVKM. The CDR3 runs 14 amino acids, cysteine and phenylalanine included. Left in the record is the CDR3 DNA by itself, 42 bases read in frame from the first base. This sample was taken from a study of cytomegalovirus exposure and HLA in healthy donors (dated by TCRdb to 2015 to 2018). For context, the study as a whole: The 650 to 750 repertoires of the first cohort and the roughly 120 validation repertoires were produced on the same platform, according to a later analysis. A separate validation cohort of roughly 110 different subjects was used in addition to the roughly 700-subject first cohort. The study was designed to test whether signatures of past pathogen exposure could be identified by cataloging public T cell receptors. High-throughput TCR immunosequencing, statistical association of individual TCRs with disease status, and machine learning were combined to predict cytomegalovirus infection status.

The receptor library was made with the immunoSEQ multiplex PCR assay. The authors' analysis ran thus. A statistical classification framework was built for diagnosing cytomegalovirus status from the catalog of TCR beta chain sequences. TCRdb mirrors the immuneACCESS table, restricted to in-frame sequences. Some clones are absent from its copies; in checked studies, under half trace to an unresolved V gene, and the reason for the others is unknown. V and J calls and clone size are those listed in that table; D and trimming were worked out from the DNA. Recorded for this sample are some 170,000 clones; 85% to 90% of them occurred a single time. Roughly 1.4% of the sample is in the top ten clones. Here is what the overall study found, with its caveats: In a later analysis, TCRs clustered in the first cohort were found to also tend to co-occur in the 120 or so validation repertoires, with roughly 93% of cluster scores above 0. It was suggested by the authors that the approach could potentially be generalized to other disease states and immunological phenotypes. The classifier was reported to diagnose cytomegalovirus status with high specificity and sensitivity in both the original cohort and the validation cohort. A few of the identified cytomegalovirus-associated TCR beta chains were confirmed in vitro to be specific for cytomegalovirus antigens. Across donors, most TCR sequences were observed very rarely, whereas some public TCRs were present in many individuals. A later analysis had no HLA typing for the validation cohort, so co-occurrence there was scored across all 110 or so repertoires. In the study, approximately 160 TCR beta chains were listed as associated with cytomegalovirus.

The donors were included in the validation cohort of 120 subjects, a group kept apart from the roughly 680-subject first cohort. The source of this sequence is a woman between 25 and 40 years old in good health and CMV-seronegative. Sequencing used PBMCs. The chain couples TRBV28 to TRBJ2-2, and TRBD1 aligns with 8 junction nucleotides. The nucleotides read TGTGCCAGCAGCTCTACAGGGGGCACCGGGGAGCTGTTTTTT. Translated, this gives CASSSTGGTGELFF. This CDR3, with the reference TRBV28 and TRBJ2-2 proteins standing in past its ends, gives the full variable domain DVKVTQSSRYLVKRTGEKVFLECVQDMDHENMFWYRQDPGLGLRLIYFSYDVKMKEKGDIPEGYSVSREKKERFSLILESASTNQTSMYLCASSSTGGTGELFFGEGSRLTVL.